The 5 T cell receptor beta chains reported below all come from one sample, sequenced in a study of blood T cell repertoires in COVID-19. Generated by immunoSEQ multiplex PCR, the TCRdb table keeps only in-frame clones and is missing some. This repertoire shows around 100,000 clones, 88% found once; its top ten account for about 3%. Sequencing was performed on peripheral blood. These TCRs come from a human donor in a cohort sampled during active COVID-19.

V and J are TRBV25-1 and TRBJ2-7; TRBD2 aligns across 11 bases. Germline CDR1 is MGHDK and CDR2 is SYGVNS. This CDR3 spans 16 amino acids. J gave up 1 base and V 0 bases, and 2 bases lay outside the gene matches. CDR3 region: CASSEYASGRSYEQYF. CDR3 bases: TGTGCCAGCAGTGAATACGCTAGCGGGAGGTCCTACGAGCAGTACTTC.

This clone was detected only a few times. The J gene is TRBJ1-5, the V gene TRBV29-1, with D unclear. This CDR3 is 13 amino acids long. Trimming took off 4 bases at V and 5 bases at J, with 12 bases between the two ends. Germline lookup yields CDR1 SQVTM and CDR2 ANQGSEA. The CDR3, as DNA: TGCAGCGTTGGGACTTCCGGGGATCAGCCCCAGCATTTT. It codes for CSVGTSGDQPQHF.

Judged by abundance, this clone is large. V is TRBV2 and J is TRBJ1-5, with a tentative D call TRBD1 (6 bases). This CDR3 comprises 15 residues. The V and J ends lost 6 bases and 1 base respectively, with 13 bases between them. Germline values: CDR1 SNHLY, CDR2 FYNNEI. In DNA, the CDR3 is TGTGCCAGCAGCCTTACCCAGGGGAGCAATCAGCCCCAGCATTTT. Its translation: CASSLTQGSNQPQHF. Using reference TRBV2 and TRBJ1-5 for the parts outside the CDR3, the full variable domain is EPEVTQTPSHQVTQMGQEVILRCVPISNHLYFYWYRQILGQKVEFLVSFYNNEISEKSEIFDDQFSVERPDGSNFTLKIRSTKLEDSAMYFCASSLTQGSNQPQHFGDGTRLSIL.

The chain links TRBV28 to TRBJ2-3, with TRBD1 as a possible D gene (6 bases). The CDR3 loop spans 13 amino acids. Germline CDR1 is MDHEN and CDR2 is SYDVKM. The V gene lost 9 bases and the J gene lost 4 bases, with 14 bases spanning the gap. The CDR3, as DNA: TGTGCCAGTGAAACAGGGCGGCCAGATACGCAGTATTTT. Its translation is CASETGRPDTQYF.

The chain couples TRBV5-5 to TRBJ2-4; perhaps TRBD2 as D (5 bases). This CDR3 has 18 amino acids. Trimming left V 5 bases short and J 1 base short, with 22 bases between. Germline lookup yields CDR1 SGHKS and CDR2 YYEKEE (reference sequence). CDR3 protein: CASSPRRAGELAKNIQYF. The CDR3 DNA is TGTGCCAGCAGTCCCCGGCGGGCTGGAGAGTTGGCCAAAAACATTCAGTACTTC.